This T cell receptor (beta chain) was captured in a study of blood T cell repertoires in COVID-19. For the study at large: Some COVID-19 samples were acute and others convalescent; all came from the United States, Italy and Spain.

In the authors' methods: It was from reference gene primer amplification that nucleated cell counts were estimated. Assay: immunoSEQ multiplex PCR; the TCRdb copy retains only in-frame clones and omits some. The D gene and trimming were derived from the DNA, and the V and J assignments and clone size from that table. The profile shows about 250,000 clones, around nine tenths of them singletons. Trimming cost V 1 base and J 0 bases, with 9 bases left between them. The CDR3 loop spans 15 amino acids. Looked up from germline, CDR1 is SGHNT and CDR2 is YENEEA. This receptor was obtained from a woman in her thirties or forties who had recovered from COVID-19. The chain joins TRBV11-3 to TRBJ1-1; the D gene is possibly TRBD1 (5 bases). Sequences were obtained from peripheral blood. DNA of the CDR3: TGTGCCAGCAGCTTAGGCAGGGTCATGAACACTGAAGCTTTCTTT. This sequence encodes CASSLGRVMNTEAFF.